The TCR beta chain described here comes from a study of T cells in Graves' hyperthyroidism and ophthalmopathy. Overall study: Initial diagnosis, before any treatment, was when peripheral blood was collected. General study results and limits: Ophthalmopathy stood apart from stable hyperthyroidism in a 13 V-J model. Appearing also in blood were most of the thyroid clonotypes expanded above 0.001.

Template material for amplifying TCR beta CDR3 regions consisted of RNA transcripts. HTBI primers were used for first-round RT-PCR of the TCR CDR3. TCRdb reanalysed the multiplex PCR reads using MiXCR and keeps one entry per CDR3 protein. Among 500,000 to 650,000 distinct CDR3 sequences listed, approximately 15% were seen once. This CDR3 is built from 16 residues. Losses at the gene ends were 3 bases for V and 2 bases for J; bases not matched to a gene: 7. Germline V gene lookup returns CDR1 SGHVS and CDR2 FNYEAQ. From approximately 9.1 ml of fresh peripheral blood, PBMCs were isolated. In its sample, this clonotype was seen many times. Its antigen remains unknown.

The sequence was collected from a woman aged 50 to 60 with Graves' ophthalmopathy. This chain uses TRBV7-6 with TRBJ1-3, with 7 bases fitting TRBD1. Material for sequencing was blood. The CDR3: CASSLFRDRAGNTIYF. The DNA of the CDR3 is TGTGCCAGCAGCTTGTTCCGGGACAGAGCTGGAAACACCATATATTTT. Full variable domain (rest looked up from reference TRBV7-6 and TRBJ1-3): GAGVSQSPRYKVTKRGQDVALRCDPISGHVSLYWYRQALGQGPEFLTYFNYEAQQDKSGLPNDRFSAERPEGSISTLTIQRTEQRDSAMYRCASSLFRDRAGNTIYFGEGSWLTVV.